This TCR beta chain comes out of a study of blood T cell repertoires in COVID-19. Across the whole study: The United States, Italy and Spain supplied acute and convalescent COVID-19 samples. In each case, the material was cDNA or gDNA derived from T cells, B-cell-depleted T cells, or PBMCs.

Deletions cut 3 bases from V and 1 base from J, with 11 bases between. Germline CDR1 reads WNHNN; CDR2 reads SYGVQD (reference sequence). This CDR3 is built from 15 residues. In the source study's methods: Nucleated cell counts were estimated from reference gene primer amplification. Data came from immunoSEQ multiplex PCR; TCRdb stores just in-frame clones and leaves some out. That table gives V, J and clone size, and the DNA gave D and trimming. The sample has 140,000 or so clones; 85% are singletons. The gene calls are TRBV10-1 and TRBJ2-3; no definite D call. The TCR originated in a man aged 50 to 60 with acute or convalescent COVID-19. Sequencing used peripheral blood. The DNA of the CDR3 is TGCGCCAGCAGTGAACCGGGTCTAGGCACAGATACGCAGTATTTT. It encodes CASSEPGLGTDTQYF.